The following is a TCR beta chain sequence with its context. Its antigen is unidentified. This CDR3 contains 18 residues. From germline, CDR1 is MNHEY and CDR2 SVGAGI. With V trimmed by 0 bases and J by 6 bases, 10 bases remained unmatched. The data were obtained in a study of T-cell reconstitution after alpha-beta-depleted transplantation in children. Construction of the TCRbeta library involved unique molecular identifiers. TCRdb re-called the PCR reads with MiXCR, one entry per CDR3 protein. The repertoire holds over 450,000 distinct CDR3 sequences, with about 10% as singletons. Study-level points and caveats: The study traced high day-60 TCRbeta diversity in some patients to surviving recipient T cells and thymic progenitors. Reportedly, roughly two months post-transplant, alpha-beta T cells arose from several hundred expanded graft clones. The authors attributed T-cell counts and diversity one year after transplant mostly to newly produced T cells.

This clonotype was sampled from a child aged 2 to 10 with inherited bone marrow failure, due to receive a stem cell transplant. The rearrangement uses TRBV6-5 and TRBJ2-7; TRBD2 aligns across 14 bases. This material consisted of PBMCs, taken before TCRalphabeta/CD19-depleted stem cell transplant. As DNA, the CDR3 is TGTGCCAGCAGTTACTCGATTCGACTAGCGGGAGGGTTGAGCGAGCAGTACTTC. Protein sequence: CASSYSIRLAGGLSEQYF.